The clone carrying this TCR beta chain was counted only a few times. Its specificity is unknown. Germline V CDR1 and CDR2: SGHRS, YFSETQ. The CDR3 has 16 residues. Trimming removed 1 base from V and 4 bases from J; junction bases left unmatched: 7. TCRdb processed the reads anew with MiXCR; each CDR3 protein has one entry. The table lists about 150,000 distinct CDR3 sequences, around 22% of them singletons, with approximately 11% in the top ten. This entry belongs to a study of T cell repertoires in cytomegalovirus infection. Overall study context: CMV infection together with matching HLA type was indicated by public TCR beta signatures. Whole-study results and caveats: In two of eight donors, the top clonotype was HLA-C-restricted CMV-specific. Based on cumulative public TCR beta family frequency, carriers of CMV plus the relevant HLA were identified.

The V call is TRBV5-1, the J call TRBJ2-3; 9 nucleotides agree with TRBD2. Sequencing was performed on PBMCs. This TCR derives from a human donor in good health (CMV status not recorded). Some clones in this sample may be carry-over from other donors' samples. DNA of the CDR3: TGCGCCAGCAGCTTGTTACGCGGGGGGGCCGCAGATACGCAGTATTTT. Residues: CASSLLRGGAADTQYF.